This T cell receptor (beta chain) was found in a study of blood T cell repertoires in COVID-19. The wider study: Acute and convalescent COVID-19 specimens originated in the United States, Italy and Spain.

The CDR3 covers 13 residues. The germline V gene encodes CDR1 ENHRY and CDR2 SYGVKD. The ends were cut back, 7 bases at V and 0 bases at J, with 7 bases in the middle. Categorization into cohorts depended on clinical history that participants reported. Resolution of symptoms, clearance, or two negative PCRs was present in recovered Cohort 3 donors. As handled by the study authors: By means of reference gene primer amplification, nucleated cell counts were estimated. Measured with immunoSEQ multiplex PCR; TCRdb has only the in-frame clones, and not every one. Clone size and V and J calls were adopted from that table, with D and trimming inferred from the DNA. The sample records hundreds of thousands of clones, 85% being singletons.

What was sequenced was PBMCs or T cells enriched from blood (not recorded which). This chain uses TRBV10-3 with TRBJ2-1, with TRBD2 as a possible D gene (5 bases). The sequence was collected from a woman aged 50 to 60 who had recovered from COVID-19. The CDR3 DNA reads TGTGCCATCACCCGGGACTCCTACAATGAGCAGTTCTTC. This translates into CAITRDSYNEQFF.